The 27 T cell receptor beta chains below come from one sample, sequenced in a study of blood T cell repertoires in COVID-19. Some clones are missing from TCRdb's copy, which holds only in-frame ones; the method was immunoSEQ multiplex PCR. This table has roughly 200,000 clones, approximately 84% appearing once. The specimen was peripheral blood. The receptor set was obtained from a man of 80 years or more with acute or convalescent COVID-19.

As concerns this clone: Other DNA sequences in this specimen translate into the identical CDR3. The chain links TRBV5-1 to TRBJ2-5, with 10 bases lining up with TRBD2. The junction had 2 bases not matched to a gene; V was cut back by 5 bases and J by 1 base. The CDR3 is 14 amino acids. Per germline, CDR1 SGHRS and CDR2 YFSETQ. The CDR3, as DNA: TGCGCCAGCAGTACTAGCGGGGCCCAAGAGACCCAGTACTTC. Amino acid sequence: CASSTSGAQETQYF.

The J gene is TRBJ1-3, the V gene TRBV7-2; weak D call: TRBD1 (6 bases). V lost 3 bases, J lost 0 bases, and 9 bases lay in between. Germline V lookup: CDR1 SGHTA, CDR2 FQGNSA. The CDR3 has 15 residues. The CDR3 here is CASSFGQSSGNTIYF. Here the CDR3 DNA reads TGTGCCAGCAGCTTCGGACAGAGCTCTGGAAACACCATATATTTT.

The chain's CDR3 is CATSDLGQGGGTDTQYF. The CDR3 DNA reads TGTGCCACCAGTGATTTAGGTCAGGGGGGCGGCACAGATACGCAGTATTTT. V gene TRBV24-1 combines with J gene TRBJ2-3, with D possibly being TRBD1 (7 bases). Germline CDR1 is KGHDR and CDR2 is SFDVKD. CDR3 length: 17 residues. V shed 1 base and J shed 1 base, with 14 bases lying between them.

The chain joins TRBV11-3 to TRBJ2-1; 9 bases map to TRBD2. The CDR3 is 15 amino acids. CDR1 is SGHNT, CDR2 YENEEA, per germline. Losses at the gene ends were 5 bases for V and 2 bases for J; bases not matched to a gene: 4. DNA of the CDR3: TGTGCCAGCAGCCCGCGACTAGCGGCCTACAATGAGCAGTTCTTC. Translation gives CASSPRLAAYNEQFF.

The chain combines TRBV7-9 with TRBJ2-3; no definite D call. V lost 7 bases and J lost 2, with 13 bases in between. This CDR3 has 14 residues. Per the germline V gene, CDR1 is SEHNR and CDR2 is FQNEAQ (reference sequence). CDR3 protein: CASTPWHTTDTQYF. The CDR3 DNA is TGTGCCAGCACCCCATGGCACACCACAGATACGCAGTATTTT.

In the case of this clone: Other nucleotide sequences in the sample specify the same CDR3. This chain links TRBV3-1 (or the pseudogene TRBV3-2) with TRBJ1-2; TRBD1 matches at 9 bases. Trimming removed 4 bases from V and 7 bases from J; junction bases left unmatched: 7. This CDR3 contains 14 residues. Germline values: CDR1 LGHDT, CDR2 YNNKEL (reference sequence). CDR3 sequence reads: CASSPLQGAGGYTF. The CDR3 DNA reads as TGTGCCAGCAGCCCGTTACAGGGGGCCGGTGGCTACACCTTC.

The CDR3 reads CASSKGGASEKLFF. The CDR3 DNA sequence: TGTGCCAGCAGCAAAGGGGGCGCGTCCGAAAAACTGTTTTTT. The chain uses TRBV11-3 and TRBJ1-4; TRBD1 aligns across 7 bases. This CDR3 has 14 residues. Trimming removed 5 bases from V and 8 bases from J; junction bases left unmatched: 8. Germline V CDR1 and CDR2: SGHNT, YENEEA.

This chain joins TRBV7-9 and TRBJ2-3; TRBD2 agrees at 14 bases. Germline V gives CDR1 SEHNR, CDR2 FQNEAQ (reference sequence). CDR3 length equals 18 residues. V lost 5 bases to trimming and J lost 5 bases; unmatched junction nucleotides: 12. CDR3 amino acids: CASSPIPGLAGAVDTQYF. In DNA, the CDR3 is TGTGCCAGCAGCCCTATTCCGGGACTAGCGGGAGCGGTAGATACGCAGTATTTT. Complete variable domain (other parts from reference TRBV7-9 and TRBJ2-3): DTGVSQNPRHKITKRGQNVTFRCDPISEHNRLYWYRQTLGQGPEFLTYFQNEAQLEKSRLLSDRFSAERPKGSFSTLEIQRTEQGDSAMYLCASSPIPGLAGAVDTQYFGPGTRLTVL.

The gene calls are TRBV30 and TRBJ2-3; 9 bases agree with TRBD2. The junction had 11 bases not matched to a gene; V was cut back by 0 bases and J by 4 bases. The CDR3 sequence is 17 residues long. Germline CDR1 reads GTSNPN; CDR2 reads SVGIG (reference sequence). This CDR3 is CAWSVRLAGDLADTQYF. Written as DNA, the CDR3 is TGTGCCTGGAGTGTCCGATTAGCGGGAGATTTGGCAGATACGCAGTATTTT.

The rearrangement links TRBV9 to TRBJ1-6, with no clear D. The CDR3 consists of 13 residues. V lost 0 bases, J lost 9 bases, and 7 bases lay in between. CDR1 is SGDLS, CDR2 YYNGEE, per germline. CDR3 in amino acids: CASSVDVSSPLHF. The CDR3 bases are TGTGCCAGCAGCGTAGATGTTAGTTCACCCCTCCACTTT.

V usage is TRBV18 and J usage is TRBJ2-2; the match to TRBD1 covers 8 bases. V shed 4 bases, J shed 1 base, and the junction held 5 bases outside the gene matches. Germline assignment: CDR1 KGHSH and CDR2 LQKENI. CDR3 size: 16 residues. The CDR3 is CASSRQGAVNTGELFF. The CDR3, as DNA: TGTGCCAGCTCACGGCAGGGGGCGGTGAACACCGGGGAGCTGTTTTTT.

V and J are TRBV7-2 and TRBJ1-6, with unresolved D. Germline V gene sequence: CDR1 SGHTA, CDR2 FQGNSA. With 0 bases removed from V and 8 bases from J, the gap between germline ends came to 11 bases. The CDR3 runs 15 residues. The chain's CDR3 is CASSLAVGVDSPLHF. The CDR3 nucleotides read TGTGCCAGCAGCTTAGCGGTGGGAGTCGATTCACCCCTCCACTTT. Together with reference TRBV7-2 and TRBJ1-6, the CDR3 gives the full variable domain: GAGVSQSPSNKVTEKGKDVELRCDPISGHTALYWYRQSLGQGLEFLIYFQGNSAPDKSGLPSDRFSAERTGGSVSTLTIQRTQQEDSAVYLCASSLAVGVDSPLHFGNGTRLTVT.

J is TRBJ2-1 and V is TRBV10-1; 7 nucleotides line up with TRBD1. Unmatched junction bases numbered 10, after V lost 4 bases and J lost 4 bases. The CDR3 has 16 amino acids. From germline, CDR1 is WNHNN and CDR2 SYGVQD (reference sequence). CDR3 in DNA: TGCGCCAGCAGTGGGGGTCAGGGACAGAGATACAATGAGCAGTTCTTC. Translating it yields CASSGGQGQRYNEQFF.

The CDR3 is CASSGTGNNSPLHF. CDR3 DNA: TGCGCCAGCAGCGGTACAGGGAATAATTCACCCCTCCACTTT. The chain is built from TRBV5-1 and TRBJ1-6; tentative D call: TRBD1 (6 bases). V lost 4 bases, J lost 5 bases, and 10 bases lay in between. This CDR3 contains 14 residues. CDR1 is SGHRS, CDR2 YFSETQ, per germline.

This chain links TRBV28 with TRBJ2-3; 8 nucleotides line up with TRBD1. Looked up from germline, CDR1 is MDHEN and CDR2 is SYDVKM. The junction had 13 bases not matched to a gene; V was cut back by 4 bases and J by 7 bases. This CDR3 spans 16 amino acids. CDR3 sequence reads: CASSSTGGAGSNTQYF. The CDR3 DNA reads as TGTGCCAGCAGTTCAACAGGGGGTGCAGGGTCAAATACGCAGTATTTT.

This clone was picked up a small number of times. The chain has TRBV7-3 and TRBJ2-1; 14 bases fit TRBD2. This CDR3 is 16 amino acids long. CDR1 and CDR2 from the germline V gene are SGHTA and FQGTGA. With V trimmed by 1 base and J by 10 bases, 6 bases remained unmatched. CDR3 DNA: TGTGCCAGCAGCTTAATGGGACTAGCGGGAGAAGGGGAGCAGTTCTTC. Residues: CASSLMGLAGEGEQFF. Based on the CDR3 plus reference TRBV7-3 and TRBJ2-1, the full variable domain is GAGVSQTPSNKVTEKGKYVELRCDPISGHTALYWYRQSLGQGPEFLIYFQGTGAADDSGLPNDRFFAVRPEGSVSTLKIQRTERGDSAVYLCASSLMGLAGEGEQFFGPGTRLTVL.

The chain recombines TRBV28 with TRBJ2-1; TRBD1 might be the D (5 bases). Germline assignment: CDR1 MDHEN and CDR2 SYDVKM. The CDR3 runs 12 residues. V lost 2 bases and J lost 10, with 9 bases in between. The CDR3 protein is CASSLRHREQFF. The CDR3 bases are TGTGCCAGCAGTTTAAGGCACAGGGAGCAGTTCTTC.

The chain is built from TRBV28 and TRBJ1-1; maybe TRBD1 (6 bases). CDR1 and CDR2 from the germline V gene are MDHEN and SYDVKM. The CDR3 loop spans 15 amino acids. V lost 2 bases and J 2 bases, leaving 12 bases between the germline ends. The CDR3 reads CASSLTGGGNTEAFF. The CDR3 coding sequence is TGTGCCAGCAGTTTAACGGGGGGCGGAAACACTGAAGCTTTCTTT. Looking up the rest from reference TRBV28 and TRBJ1-1 gives the full variable domain: DVKVTQSSRYLVKRTGEKVFLECVQDMDHENMFWYRQDPGLGLRLIYFSYDVKMKEKGDIPEGYSVSREKKERFSLILESASTNQTSMYLCASSLTGGGNTEAFFGQGTRLTVV.

The chain employs TRBV28 and TRBJ1-2; D uncertain. CDR1 and CDR2 from the germline V gene are MDHEN and SYDVKM. The CDR3 loop spans 15 amino acids. The V end lost 5 bases, the J end lost 0 bases, and 13 bases lay between the germline ends. This CDR3 reads CASSLGGVSNYGYTF. The CDR3 DNA reads as TGTGCCAGCAGTCTGGGAGGTGTCTCTAACTATGGCTACACCTTC.

The V call is TRBV10-3, the J call TRBJ2-3; D not certain. This CDR3 has 12 amino acids. V was trimmed by 6 bases and J by 0 bases, leaving 4 bases between them. Germline V gene sequence: CDR1 ENHRY, CDR2 SYGVKD. CDR3 DNA sequence: TGTGCCATCAGGACTAGCACAGATACGCAGTATTTT. Protein product: CAIRTSTDTQYF.

This rearrangement joins TRBV3-1 (or the pseudogene TRBV3-2) to TRBJ2-5; a possible D gene is TRBD2 (6 bases). Trimming took off 1 base at V and 5 bases at J, with 14 bases between the two ends. The length of the CDR3 is 15 residues. The germline CDR1 and CDR2 sequences are LGHDT and YNNKEL (reference sequence). The DNA of the CDR3 is TGTGCCAGCAGCCAAGGGCCCGTGGCGGGGGAGACCCAGTACTTC. It codes for CASSQGPVAGETQYF.

The sample holds one count of this clone. J is TRBJ2-2 and V is TRBV7-9, with 12 bases lining up with TRBD2. Germline values: CDR1 SEHNR, CDR2 FQNEAQ (reference sequence). Unmatched junction bases numbered 12, after V lost 2 bases and J lost 5 bases. This CDR3 has 19 residues. The CDR3 loop is CASSLRASGRAGQTGELFF. Written as DNA, the CDR3 is TGTGCCAGCAGCTTACGGGCTAGCGGGAGGGCCGGTCAAACCGGGGAGCTGTTTTTT. The whole variable domain, filled in from reference TRBV7-9 and TRBJ2-2, reads DTGVSQNPRHKITKRGQNVTFRCDPISEHNRLYWYRQTLGQGPEFLTYFQNEAQLEKSRLLSDRFSAERPKGSFSTLEIQRTEQGDSAMYLCASSLRASGRAGQTGELFFGEGSRLTVL.

The gene calls are TRBV4-1 and TRBJ1-4; no definite D call. The CDR3 is 14 residues long. The V end was cut by 1 base, the J end by 5 bases, with 8 bases between. CDR1 and CDR2 from the germline V gene are MGHRA and YSYEKL. CDR3 sequence: CASSQVTVNEKLFF. DNA for the CDR3: TGCGCCAGCAGCCAAGTTACAGTAAATGAAAAACTGTTTTTT.

This rearrangement joins TRBV7-2 to TRBJ2-7, with TRBD2 identical over 11 bases. Germline values: CDR1 SGHTA, CDR2 FQGNSA. The ends lost 5 bases at V and 2 bases at J; junction bases unmatched: 8. CDR3 length: 16 residues. CDR3 sequence (DNA): TGTGCCAGCAGCCGCACACTAGCGGGAGCCCCCTACGAGCAGTACTTC. It is translated as CASSRTLAGAPYEQYF.

The rearrangement links TRBV21-1 to TRBJ2-1; TRBD2, as called in the table, went unchecked against the DNA. TRBV21-1 is described as a pseudogene. CDR3 length equals 17 residues. CDR3 bases: TGTGCCAGCAGCACCCCGGGACTAGCGGGAGTAGAAGATAGGCAGTTCTTC. Translation gives CASSTPGLAGVEDRQFF.

This chain joins TRBV7-2 and TRBJ1-3; TRBD1 agrees at 8 bases. The CDR3 has 15 residues. CDR1 is SGHTA, CDR2 FQGNSA, per germline. V shed 3 bases and J 4 bases; nucleotides not matched to a gene: 5. The CDR3 here is CASSLTGVGGNTIYF. Here the CDR3 DNA reads TGTGCCAGCAGCTTGACAGGGGTGGGGGGAAACACCATATATTTT. Variable domain in full (rest from reference TRBV7-2 and TRBJ1-3): GAGVSQSPSNKVTEKGKDVELRCDPISGHTALYWYRQSLGQGLEFLIYFQGNSAPDKSGLPSDRFSAERTGGSVSTLTIQRTQQEDSAVYLCASSLTGVGGNTIYFGEGSWLTVV.

The chain carries TRBV30 and TRBJ1-4; possible D gene TRBD1, 5 bases. The CDR3 contains 15 residues. Germline loops: CDR1 GTSNPN, CDR2 SVGIG (reference sequence). The V end was cut by 0 bases, the J end by 10 bases, with 18 bases between. CDR3 sequence (DNA): TGTGCCTGGAGTGTACAAGGACGGGGGGAGGGAAAACTGTTTTTT. It yields the protein CAWSVQGRGEGKLFF.